This T cell receptor (beta chain) was sequenced in a study of beta chain features in type 1 diabetes. Study outcomes and limitations: Researchers cautioned that cDNA sequencing could over-represent cells with high TCR expression.

V dropped 4 bases and J dropped 7 bases, with 26 bases sitting between them. Per germline, CDR1 SGHNT and CDR2 YYREEE (reference sequence). This CDR3 comprises 17 residues. As concerns this clone: Its antigen is as yet unknown.

The study reverse transcribed the entire isolated RNA, so it sequenced expressed TCRB transcripts. Sequencing of naive, central memory and regulatory T cell samples gave an average of roughly 3.5 million reads. Profiled with immunoSEQ multiplex PCR; TCRdb holds only in-frame clones, not every one. Of about 250,000 clones in the sample, 13% to 15% are singletons; the top ten hold 0.025% to 0.03%. The sample was naive CD4+ T cells from blood. The J gene is TRBJ2-5, the V gene TRBV5-4, with a possible D match to TRBD2 (5 bases). The receptor comes from a woman aged 35 to 49 in good health. The CDR3 is CASSQEALDLNGRTQYF. For the CDR3, the DNA is TGTGCCAGCAGCCAAGAAGCACTAGACCTAAACGGAAGGACCCAGTACTTC.